This TCR beta chain was sequenced for a study of T-cell memory formation after mild COVID-19 (dated by TCRdb to about 2021). About the study as a whole: Most TCR sequence clusters were specific to one of the two donors. Longitudinal TCRalpha and TCRbeta repertoire sequencing tracked T-cell clones expanding and contracting after mild COVID-19 in a couple of donors. Two young, previously healthy adult volunteers made up the cohort, one male and one female. General conclusions and limits of the study: Whether the second-wave clones peaking on day 37 were SARS-CoV-2 specific was not confirmed. Contracting CD4+ clones appeared mostly in the CM and EM memory subsets, whereas CD8+ clones were enriched in EMRA. Some responding clones were detected in pre-infection memory, which suggested that pre-existing cross-reactive memory T cells had joined the SARS-CoV-2 response. Clones that contracted from day 15 to 85 showed balanced CD4/CD8 phenotypes, whereas a second wave of clones that expanded from day 15 to 37 leaned towards CD4+. The study included only two mild cases, and larger cohorts that include severe cases with pre-infection samples were judged to be necessary.

With regard to this clonotype: Its antigen remains unidentified. Per-base qualities were not stored, and no clone one base away is much larger.

Sequencer: Illumina NovaSeq 6000. TCRalpha and TCRbeta cDNA libraries were built by 5'RACE with constant-segment primers, adding sample barcodes and unique molecular identifiers. Trizol reagent was used to extract RNA from every sample. Library amplification was performed in two PCR steps, and a second sample barcode and Illumina TruSeq adapters were introduced in the second step. Sequencing of the libraries was done on an Illumina NovaSeq, producing 2 x 150 bp paired-end reads. The original pipeline was this. Demultiplexing of reads and collapsing into UMI-guided consensus sequences were performed with migec v1.2.7. Using mixcr v2.1.11, the UMI consensuses were aligned to TRA and TRB V and J templates and assembled into clonotypes. A clonotype was counted as expanded or contracted only if both edgeR and NoisET called the change significant, with noise models trained on biological replicates. For edgeR calls, the thresholds were a false discovery rate-adjusted p below 0.01 and a log2 fold-change of 1. As an exploratory analysis of dynamics, max-normalized trajectories of the 1000 most abundant clonotypes were examined by PCA with hierarchical clustering. The CD4 or CD8 phenotype of responding clones was assigned using the separately sequenced CD4+ and CD8+ repertoires. In TCRdb, the public reads were trimmed at Q25 with fastp and aligned with MiXCR, with productive beta chains retained. For every CDR3 protein sequence, its rows merge into one entry that carries the most common genes and DNA. Here the V and J calls rest on TCRdb's processing, not on the authors' analysis. Across this sample there are roughly 35,000 distinct CDR3 sequences, with under 25% seen only once. 1.5% of the sample is held by the ten biggest clonotypes.

PBMCs were isolated by Ficoll-Paque density gradient centrifugation. Counted from cysteine to phenylalanine, this CDR3 has 14 amino acids. Only CDR3 DNA remains: 42 bases, in frame from the first base. CDR1 and CDR2 are read off the germline V gene (reference sequence) as MNHEY and SMNVEV. At the junction V is shortened by 1 base and J by 8 bases; bases outside the gene matches: 6. In this chain, TRBV27 is recombined with TRBJ1-2; 8 bases in the middle match TRBD1. The TCR was taken from an adult who had mild COVID-19 (a few samples of this study predate the infection). The sample titles of this study are shuffled in the database, so cell type and time point are left out. Sequencing was carried out using PBMCs or a T cell subset sorted from them (not recorded which). The CDR3 reads as follows: CASSLYGQGDGYTF. Here is the DNA: TGTGCCAGCAGTTTATATGGACAGGGAGACGGCTACACCTTC.